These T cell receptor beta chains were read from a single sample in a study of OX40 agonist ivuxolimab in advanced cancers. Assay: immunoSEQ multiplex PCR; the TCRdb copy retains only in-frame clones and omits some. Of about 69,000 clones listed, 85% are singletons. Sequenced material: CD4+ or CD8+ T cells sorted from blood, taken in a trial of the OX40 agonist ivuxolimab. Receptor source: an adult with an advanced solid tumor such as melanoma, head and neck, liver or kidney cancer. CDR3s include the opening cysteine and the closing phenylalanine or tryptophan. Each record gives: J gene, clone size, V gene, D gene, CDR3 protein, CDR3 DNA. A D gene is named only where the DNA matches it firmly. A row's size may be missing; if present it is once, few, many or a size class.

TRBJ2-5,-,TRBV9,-,CASSVGGGRETQYF,TGTGCCAGCAGCGTAGGAGGGGGTAGGGAGACCCAGTACTTC
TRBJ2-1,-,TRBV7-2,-,CASSITASSYNEQFF,TGTGCCAGCAGCATAACCGCGAGCTCCTACAATGAGCAGTTCTTC
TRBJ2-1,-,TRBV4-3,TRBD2,CASGGLGSYNEQFF,TGCGCCAGCGGGGGACTAGGATCCTACAATGAGCAGTTCTTC
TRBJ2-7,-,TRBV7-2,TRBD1,CASSSRTGPYEQYF,TGTGCCAGCAGCTCGCGGACAGGGCCCTACGAGCAGTACTTC
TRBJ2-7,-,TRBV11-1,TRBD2,CASSRLAGGSYEQYF,TGTGCCAGCAGCCGTCTTGCGGGAGGTTCCTACGAGCAGTACTTC
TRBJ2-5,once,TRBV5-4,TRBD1,CASSRQGARMETQYF,TGTGCCAGCAGCCGACAGGGGGCCCGGATGGAGACCCAGTACTTC
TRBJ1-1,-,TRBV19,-,CASSEGTVLYTEAFF,TGTGCCAGTAGCGAAGGGACCGTCTTGTATACTGAAGCTTTCTTT
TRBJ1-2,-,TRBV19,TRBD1,CASSSGTGGGYTF,TGTGCCAGTAGTTCCGGGACAGGGGGTGGCTACACCTTC
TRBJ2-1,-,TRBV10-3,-,CAISDRVEQFF,TGTGCCATCAGTGATCGGGTCGAGCAGTTCTTC
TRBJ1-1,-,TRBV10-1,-,CASGLRGGRVNTEAFF,TGCGCCAGCGGACTCAGGGGCGGGAGAGTGAACACTGAAGCTTTCTTT